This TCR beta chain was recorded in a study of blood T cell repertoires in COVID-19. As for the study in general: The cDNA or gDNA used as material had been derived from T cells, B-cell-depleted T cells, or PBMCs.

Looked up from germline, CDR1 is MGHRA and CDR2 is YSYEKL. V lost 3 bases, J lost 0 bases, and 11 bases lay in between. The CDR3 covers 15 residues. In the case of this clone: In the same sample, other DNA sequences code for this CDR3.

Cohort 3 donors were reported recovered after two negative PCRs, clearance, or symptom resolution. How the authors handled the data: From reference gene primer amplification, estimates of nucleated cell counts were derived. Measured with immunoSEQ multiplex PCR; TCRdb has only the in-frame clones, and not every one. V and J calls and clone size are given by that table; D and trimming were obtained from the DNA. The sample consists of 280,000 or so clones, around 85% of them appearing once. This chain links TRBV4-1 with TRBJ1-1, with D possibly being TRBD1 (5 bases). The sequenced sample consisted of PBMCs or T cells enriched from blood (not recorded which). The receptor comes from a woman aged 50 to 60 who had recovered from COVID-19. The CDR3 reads CASSHPDRLNTEAFF. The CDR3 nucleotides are TGCGCCAGCAGCCACCCAGACAGACTGAACACTGAAGCTTTCTTT.